This T cell receptor beta chain was recorded in a study of blood T cell repertoires in COVID-19. In the authors' methods: Estimation of nucleated cell counts was performed using reference gene primer amplification. The method was immunoSEQ multiplex PCR; TCRdb's version includes in-frame clones alone and lacks a portion of them. V and J calls and clone size are as listed in that table; D and trimming were resolved from the DNA. The table has about 24,000 clones, approximately 88% seen once; the top ten hold over 25%. In germline, CDR1 is SGHRS, CDR2 YFSETQ. Trimming removed 4 bases from V and 2 bases from J, with 16 bases in between. CDR3 length: 15 residues. A single count supports this clone.

The receptor's source is a woman in her seventies with active COVID-19. V is TRBV5-1 and J is TRBJ2-7, with D tentatively TRBD1 (5 bases). The source material was peripheral blood. CDR3 residues: CASSPGHRRTYEQYF. DNA for the CDR3: TGCGCCAGCAGCCCCGGACACAGGCGCACCTACGAGCAGTACTTC.